Following are 30 T cell receptor beta chains from one sample sequenced in a study of T cell clonality in common variable immunodeficiency. Notes on the study in general: In common variable immunodeficiency, TCR beta chains reportedly carried fewer deletions and N-nucleotide insertions.

These receptors' targets are unknown. The repertoire was sequenced with immunoSEQ multiplex PCR; TCRdb's copy has only in-frame clones and lacks some. In total the sample includes about 20,000 clones, none of them seen once. Sequenced material: peripheral blood mononuclear cells. These receptors all come from a human donor with common variable immunodeficiency.

This clone was detected only a few times. Coverage ceases 3 residues before the CDR3 finishes, and the germline J gene fills in the end. The V and J genes are TRBV7-2 and TRBJ2-5, with 10 nucleotides matching TRBD2. Germline V lookup: CDR1 SGHTA, CDR2 FQGNSA. The CDR3 loop spans 17 amino acids. The ends lost 0 bases at V and 5 bases at J; junction bases unmatched: 9. This CDR3 reads CASSLAPAGGRRETQYF. Incomplete CDR3 DNA: TGTGCCAGCAGCTTAGCGCCAGCGGGGGGGCGTCGGGAGACC.

This clone has a handful of counts. The read falls 3 residues short of the CDR3 end, and the missing part is taken from the germline J gene. The gene calls are TRBV19 and TRBJ2-2; a weak D match, TRBD2 (6 bases). V was shortened by 1 base and J by 7 bases, with 13 bases between the two germline ends. The germline V gene encodes CDR1 LNHDA and CDR2 SQIVND (reference sequence). This CDR3 is 15 amino acids long. CDR3 amino acids: CASSIVRGFGGELFF. The DNA read from the CDR3 is TGTGCCAGTAGTATAGTCCGGGGGTTCGGCGGGGAG.

A remark on this clone: Coverage ceases 3 residues before the CDR3 finishes, and the germline J gene fills in the end. The chain carries TRBV19 and TRBJ1-3; D might be TRBD1 (5 bases). V dropped 7 bases and J dropped 0 bases, with 16 bases sitting between them. CDR1 and CDR2 from the germline V gene are LNHDA and SQIVND (reference sequence). The CDR3 is 16 residues long. CDR3 DNA (partial): TGTGCCAGTAACCAGGGAGTAGGAGGCTCTGGAAACACC. Residues: CASNQGVGGSGNT. The whole CDR3 protein reads CASNQGVGGSGNTIYF.

This clone was seen a handful of times. The part of the CDR3 DNA that was read is TGTGCCAGTAGTACCCGACAGGGGTATTTGGCCGGGGAG. Its translation is CASSTRQGYLAGE. The full CDR3 protein reads CASSTRQGYLAGELFF. The V call is TRBV19, the J call TRBJ2-2; TRBD1 matches 8 bases. The read falls 3 residues short of the CDR3 end, and the missing part is taken from the germline J gene. Losses at the gene ends were 4 bases for V and 6 bases for J; bases not matched to a gene: 10. Looked up from germline, CDR1 is LNHDA and CDR2 is SQIVND (reference sequence). The length of the CDR3 is 16 residues.

This clone was counted only a few times. Read coverage stops 3 residues before the CDR3 terminus; the germline J gene supplies the remainder. The rearrangement links TRBV6-2 or TRBV6-3 to TRBJ1-6; 7 bases are shared with TRBD1. This CDR3 is built from 16 residues. Per germline, CDR1 MNHEY and CDR2 SVGEGT. J gave up 7 bases and V 5 bases, and 11 bases lay outside the gene matches. CDR3 region: CASSPGTEGTNSPLHF. CDR3 DNA (partial): TGTGCCAGCAGTCCCGGGACAGAGGGGACGAATTCACCC.

About this clone itself: The CDR3 goes on 3 residues after the read ends, and that part is filled in from the germline J gene. V usage is TRBV19 and J usage is TRBJ1-5; 7 nucleotides agree with TRBD1. This CDR3 comprises 15 residues. From germline, CDR1 is LNHDA and CDR2 SQIVND (reference sequence). V shed 3 bases, J shed 3 bases, and the junction held 5 bases outside the gene matches. The CDR3 spells CASSIRDSINQPQHF. Incomplete CDR3 DNA: TGTGCCAGTAGTATCCGGGACAGCATCAATCAGCCC. Combining the CDR3 with reference TRBV19 and TRBJ1-5 gives the whole variable domain DGGITQSPKYLFRKEGQNVTLSCEQNLNHDAMYWYRQDPGQGLRLIYYSQIVNDFQKGDIAEGYSVSREKKESFPLTVTSAQKNPTAFYLCASSIRDSINQPQHFGDGTRLSIL.

By sample fraction, this clone is medium-sized. The CDR3 extends 3 residues past the end of the read, so its final part is completed from the germline J gene. The V gene is TRBV9, the J gene TRBJ2-2; 8 bases are shared with TRBD1. This CDR3 contains 15 residues. With V trimmed by 3 bases and J by 6 bases, 7 bases remained unmatched. Germline loops: CDR1 SGDLS, CDR2 YYNGEE. The CDR3 DNA, read in part, is TGTGCCAGCAGCGCAGACAGGGGAATGGCCGGGGAG. This translates into CASSADRGMAGE. The CDR3, in full, reads CASSADRGMAGELFF. The entire variable domain, with the rest obtained from reference TRBV9 and TRBJ2-2, is as follows: DSGVTQTPKHLITATGQRVTLRCSPRSGDLSVYWYQQSLDQGLQFLIQYYNGEERAKGNILERFSAQQFPDLHSELNLSSLELGDSALYFCASSADRGMAGELFFGEGSRLTVL.

Of note for this clone: The read stops 3 residues short of the end of the CDR3; the missing end is completed from the germline J gene. V usage is TRBV7-2 and J usage is TRBJ1-4; perhaps TRBD1 as D (5 bases). V was clipped by 5 bases and J by 4 bases, with 8 bases between them. CDR3 length: 13 residues. Germline V gene sequence: CDR1 SGHTA, CDR2 FQGNSA. The sequenced part of the CDR3 DNA is TGTGCCAGCAGCCGGACAAGTAATGAAAAA. It codes for CASSRTSNEK. The whole CDR3 reads CASSRTSNEKLFF.

In its sample, this clone was seen a few times. The missing CDR3 end, 3 residues past where the read stops, is filled in from the germline J gene. J is TRBJ2-1 and V is TRBV7-9; TRBD2 matches 8 bases. CDR1 is SEHNR, CDR2 FQNEAQ, per germline (reference sequence). CDR3 length: 15 amino acids. V lost 1 base and J lost 7; bases outside the gene matches: 6. Here the CDR3 reads CASSLVVGRGNEQFF. The sequenced part of the CDR3 DNA is TGTGCCAGCAGCTTAGTTGTCGGGAGGGGGAATGAG.

A word on this clone: The CDR3 extends 3 residues past the end of the read, so its final part is completed from the germline J gene. This chain links TRBV7-3 with TRBJ2-7; 10 positions agree with TRBD2. The CDR3 contains 14 residues. J was trimmed by 6 bases and V by 2 bases; bases with no gene match: 4. Germline V gene data show CDR1 as SGHTA and CDR2 as FQGTGA. The CDR3 sequence is CASSLLAGAGEQYF. The CDR3 bases that were read are TGTGCCAGCAGCTTACTAGCGGGAGCGGGCGAG.

The sample holds a few counts of this clone. The CDR3 end lies 3 residues beyond the end of the read and is filled in from the germline J gene. The chain is built from TRBV19 and TRBJ1-2; possibly TRBD1 for D (6 bases). The germline CDR1 and CDR2 sequences are LNHDA and SQIVND (reference sequence). The CDR3 extends over 12 amino acids. With 6 bases removed from V and 6 bases from J, the gap between germline ends came to 11 bases. Incomplete CDR3 DNA: TGTGCCAGTAGGACAGGTGGGGATGGC. Its protein is CASRTGGDG. The CDR3 as a whole reads CASRTGGDGYTF.

This clone occurred a few times. The sequence runs out 3 residues before the end of the CDR3; the remainder is reconstructed from the germline J gene. This chain uses TRBV30 with TRBJ2-2; D is unclear. CDR1 is GTSNPN, CDR2 SVGIG, per germline (reference sequence). The CDR3 runs to 14 residues. Trimming pared 4 bases from V and 4 bases from J, leaving 13 bases between. The CDR3 sequence: CAWILNPGTGELFF. The part of the CDR3 DNA that was read is TGTGCCTGGATCCTCAACCCGGGCACCGGGGAG.

This clone was counted only a few times. The read terminates 3 residues ahead of where the CDR3 ends, so the germline J gene completes it. The chain joins TRBV7-2 to TRBJ2-1; TRBD2 might be the D (5 bases). CDR1 is SGHTA, CDR2 FQGNSA, per germline. CDR3 length: 15 amino acids. Trimming left V 5 bases short and J 6 bases short, with 17 bases between. Partial CDR3 DNA: TGTGCCAGCAGCCGGCCCATGGCCGGGGTCAATGAG. Encoded protein: CASSRPMAGVNE. In full, the CDR3 reads CASSRPMAGVNEQFF. The full variable domain, with the rest looked up from reference TRBV7-2 and TRBJ2-1, is GAGVSQSPSNKVTEKGKDVELRCDPISGHTALYWYRQSLGQGLEFLIYFQGNSAPDKSGLPSDRFSAERTGGSVSTLTIQRTQQEDSAVYLCASSRPMAGVNEQFFGPGTRLTVL.

A remark on this clone: The sequenced fragment ends 3 residues before the CDR3 boundary, so the rest is inferred from the germline J gene. The V gene is TRBV2, the J gene TRBJ2-2, with D possibly matching TRBD2 (7 bases). Germline V CDR1 and CDR2: SNHLY, FYNNEI. The CDR3 sequence is 14 residues long. Trimming removed 2 bases from V and 8 bases from J, with 12 bases in between. Incomplete CDR3 DNA: TGTGCCAGCAGTGAACGGGGGGCGCGAGGGGAG. This encodes CASSERGARGE. The CDR3 in its entirety is CASSERGARGELFF.

This clone was found a few times. The CDR3 spells CASSIRDRGTDTQYF. The covered CDR3 bases are TGTGCCAGTAGTATTAGGGACAGGGGCACAGATACG. The chain employs TRBV19 and TRBJ2-3; 9 bases are shared with TRBD1. Read data end 3 residues before the CDR3 end; the end is taken from the germline J gene. In germline, CDR1 is LNHDA, CDR2 SQIVND (reference sequence). CDR3 length: 15 amino acids. Unmatched junction bases numbered 2, after V lost 3 bases and J lost 1 base. The full variable domain, with the rest looked up from reference TRBV19 and TRBJ2-3, is DGGITQSPKYLFRKEGQNVTLSCEQNLNHDAMYWYRQDPGQGLRLIYYSQIVNDFQKGDIAEGYSVSREKKESFPLTVTSAQKNPTAFYLCASSIRDRGTDTQYFGPGTRLTVL.

This clone was found a few times. The read falls 3 residues short of the CDR3 end, and the missing part is taken from the germline J gene. This chain connects TRBV7-9 to TRBJ1-4; 7 bases align to TRBD1. This CDR3 is 15 amino acids long. Germline loops: CDR1 SEHNR, CDR2 FQNEAQ (reference sequence). The trim removed 8 bases at V and 4 bases at J, leaving 10 bases unmatched. The CDR3 sequence: CASGNRDSINEKLFF. CDR3 DNA (partial): TGTGCCAGCGGCAACCGGGACAGCATTAATGAAAAA. Full variable domain (remainder filled in from reference TRBV7-9 and TRBJ1-4): DTGVSQNPRHKITKRGQNVTFRCDPISEHNRLYWYRQTLGQGPEFLTYFQNEAQLEKSRLLSDRFSAERPKGSFSTLEIQRTEQGDSAMYLCASGNRDSINEKLFFGSGTQLSVL.

About this clone itself: With the read ending 3 residues before the CDR3 end, the germline J gene is used to fill in that end. This rearrangement joins TRBV2 to TRBJ2-3, with a weak D call TRBD1 (6 bases). Germline values: CDR1 SNHLY, CDR2 FYNNEI. Between the trimmed V and J ends, which lost 6 bases and 6 bases, there was a span of 19 bases. The CDR3 loop spans 15 amino acids. The sequenced CDR3 bases are TGTGCCAGCAGGAAAACAGGGTCCAAGCCGGATACG. Translating gives CASRKTGSKPDT. The full CDR3 reads CASRKTGSKPDTQYF.

The table lists this clone with a few counts. The CDR3 end lies 3 residues beyond the end of the read and is filled in from the germline J gene. This rearrangement joins TRBV19 to TRBJ2-2, with D possibly matching TRBD1 (6 bases). This CDR3 comprises 15 residues. Germline-derived CDR1 and CDR2 are LNHDA and SQIVND (reference sequence). Trimming took 4 bases from V and 5 from J, leaving 14 bases between them. The sequenced CDR3 bases are TGTGCCAGTAGTACCTGGACAGACATAACCGGGGAG. It yields the protein CASSTWTDITGE. The whole CDR3 reads CASSTWTDITGELFF.

This clone qualifies as medium-sized. The read terminates 3 residues ahead of where the CDR3 ends, so the germline J gene completes it. V is TRBV3-1 (or the pseudogene TRBV3-2) and J is TRBJ1-4, with 8 bases fitting TRBD1. CDR1 is LGHDT and CDR2 is YNNKEL in the germline V gene (reference sequence). J gave up 4 bases and V 8 bases, and 15 bases lay outside the gene matches. CDR3 size: 17 residues. CDR3 bases read: TGTGCCAGCTCTCCAAGGTGGCAGGGGGCGGGTAATGAAAAA. It yields the protein CASSPRWQGAGNEK. The full CDR3 sequence reads CASSPRWQGAGNEKLFF.

Worth noting for this clone: The read halts 3 residues ahead of the CDR3 end, with the missing end drawn from the germline J gene. The chain joins TRBV7-2 to TRBJ2-2; D remains unclear. Germline lookup yields CDR1 SGHTA and CDR2 FQGNSA. Trimming removed 5 bases at V and 4 bases at J, with 11 bases between. This CDR3 has 14 residues. This chain's CDR3 is CASSPRSLTGELFF. The sequenced CDR3 bases are TGTGCCAGCAGCCCCAGAAGTCTCACCGGGGAG.

CDR3 bases read: TGTGCCAGCAGCTTAACAGGGGCCGAG. Amino acids: CASSLTGAE. The full CDR3 is CASSLTGAEQYF. The chain links TRBV7-2 to TRBJ2-7; 7 bases are shared with TRBD1. Read data end 3 residues before the CDR3 end; the end is taken from the germline J gene. The V gene end was trimmed by 2 bases and the J gene end by 6 bases; junction bases not matched to a gene: 1. This CDR3 is 12 amino acids long. Germline lookup yields CDR1 SGHTA and CDR2 FQGNSA.

Regarding this clone: The CDR3 end falls 3 residues outside the read, so it is completed with the germline J gene. The chain links TRBV6-4 to TRBJ2-3; 8 nucleotides agree with TRBD1. The length of the CDR3 is 16 residues. Germline assignment: CDR1 MRHNA and CDR2 SNTAGT. V shed 4 bases and J 4 bases; nucleotides not matched to a gene: 10. CDR3 DNA (partial): TGTGCCAGCAGTGGGGGGAATGGACAGGGAGCAGATACG. Amino acid sequence: CASSGGNGQGADT. The whole CDR3 sequence is CASSGGNGQGADTQYF.

For this clone: Read sequence stops 3 residues before the CDR3 end, and the germline J gene provides the missing end. The gene calls are TRBV20-1 and TRBJ2-1; D unresolved. V was cut by 0 bases and J by 1 base, with 10 bases left in between. The CDR3 totals 15 residues. Germline V gene lookup returns CDR1 DFQATT and CDR2 SNEGSKA (reference sequence). The CDR3 is CSARDVRASYNEQFF. The covered CDR3 bases are TGCAGTGCTAGAGATGTTAGGGCATCCTACAATGAG.

The covered CDR3 bases are TGTGCCAGTAGTTACCGACGAGGGACCGGGGAG. Protein product: CASSYRRGTGE. The full CDR3 reads CASSYRRGTGELFF. The chain joins TRBV19 to TRBJ2-2, with D maybe TRBD2 (5 bases). The CDR3 end is not reached by the read, which stops 3 residues before it; the germline J gene fills it in. The V gene lost 5 bases and the J gene lost 5 bases, with 12 bases spanning the gap. The CDR3 has 14 amino acids. Germline V gives CDR1 LNHDA, CDR2 SQIVND (reference sequence).

Turning to this clone: The read ends 3 residues shy of where the CDR3 ends; the end is completed using the germline J gene. The genes are TRBV19 and TRBJ2-3; D is unclear. From germline, CDR1 is LNHDA and CDR2 SQIVND (reference sequence). This CDR3 has 14 residues. The V end was cut by 6 bases, the J end by 0 bases, with 10 bases between. The CDR3 loop is CASSERTSTDTQYF. The sequenced CDR3 bases are TGTGCCAGTAGCGAGAGAACTAGCACAGATACG. Full variable domain (outside the CDR3, taken from reference TRBV19 and TRBJ2-3): DGGITQSPKYLFRKEGQNVTLSCEQNLNHDAMYWYRQDPGQGLRLIYYSQIVNDFQKGDIAEGYSVSREKKESFPLTVTSAQKNPTAFYLCASSERTSTDTQYFGPGTRLTVL.

In its sample, this clone was seen a few times. At one of its ends the junction is not consistent with the germline gene, which may arise from a read error. Sequencing ends 3 residues short of the CDR3 end; the germline J gene provides the rest. This sequence joins TRBV7-9 and TRBJ2-7; D not certain. The CDR3 is 12 amino acids. The germline CDR1 and CDR2 sequences are SEHNR and FQNEAQ (reference sequence). CDR3 protein: CSSSLDKGEQYF. CDR3 DNA, as far as it was read: TGTTCCAGCAGCTTAGATAAGGGCGAG.

CDR3 DNA (partial): TGTGCCAGCAGTTATGCAGGGGCCTCCAATCAGCCC. It codes for CASSYAGASNQP. The full CDR3 reads CASSYAGASNQPQHF. The chain uses TRBV6-2 or TRBV6-3 and TRBJ1-5; a weak D match, TRBD1 (6 bases). The read halts 3 residues ahead of the CDR3 end, with the missing end drawn from the germline J gene. The CDR3 runs to 15 residues. Germline lookup yields CDR1 MNHEY and CDR2 SVGEGT. V lost 3 bases and J 3 bases, leaving 12 bases between the germline ends.

This clone was found a few times. The read ends 3 residues before the CDR3 terminus; that terminus is restored from the germline J gene. The chain is built from TRBV7-3 and TRBJ1-1; TRBD1 is a possible D gene (6 bases). The CDR3 totals 14 residues. Germline values: CDR1 SGHTA, CDR2 FQGTGA. The germline V and J ends were trimmed by 2 bases and 6 bases, with 13 bases remaining between them. The chain's CDR3 is CASSLVVRGAEAFF. The CDR3 DNA, read in part, is TGTGCCAGCAGCTTAGTAGTCAGGGGCGCTGAA.

A word on this clone: The CDR3 end falls 3 residues outside the read, so it is completed with the germline J gene. The chain links TRBV18 to TRBJ2-7; tentatively, D is TRBD1 (6 bases). Trimming removed 1 base from V and 5 bases from J, with 15 bases in between. The CDR3 is 15 residues long. Germline CDR1 is KGHSH and CDR2 is LQKENI. The CDR3 region is CASSPRQVSWDEQYF. The covered CDR3 bases are TGTGCCAGCTCACCACGACAGGTATCCTGGGACGAG.

This CDR3 reads CASRRGPGELFF. The covered CDR3 bases are TGTGCCAGCCGTAGGGGTCCCGGGGAG. This rearrangement joins TRBV7-2 to TRBJ2-2, with D maybe TRBD1 (5 bases). The sequence runs out 3 residues before the end of the CDR3; the remainder is reconstructed from the germline J gene. The CDR3 runs 12 residues. The V end lost 8 bases, the J end lost 6 bases, and 10 bases lay between the germline ends. The germline V gene has CDR1 SGHTA and CDR2 FQGNSA.